Listed here are 20 T cell receptor beta chains from one sample, sequenced in a study of siplizumab effects on memory and regulatory T cells. Profiling relied on immunoSEQ multiplex PCR, and the TCRdb table lists in-frame clones only, not all of them. The sample contains about 82,000 clones, roughly 89% of which appear only once. Specimen: Tregs sorted from blood. The receptor set was obtained from a human donor in good health.

This chain joins TRBV5-4 and TRBJ1-3, with D possibly TRBD1 on 5 matching bases. CDR1 is SGHNT and CDR2 is YYREEE in the germline V gene (reference sequence). This CDR3 contains 14 residues. V lost 4 bases to trimming and J lost 1 base, with 9 bases between them. In nucleotides, the CDR3 is TGTGCCAGCAGCCTTAGGGGTTCTGGAAACACCATATATTTT. This translates into CASSLRGSGNTIYF.

The chain employs TRBV7-3 and TRBJ2-1, with 9 bases fitting TRBD1. V lost 3 bases, J lost 5 bases, and 8 bases stayed unmatched. The CDR3 has 16 residues. Germline V gene data show CDR1 as SGHTA and CDR2 as FQGTGA. CDR3 protein: CASSFGLGQGNNEQFF. For the CDR3, the DNA is TGTGCCAGCAGCTTCGGTCTGGGACAGGGTAACAATGAGCAGTTCTTC.

The gene calls are TRBV4-3 and TRBJ2-7; maybe TRBD1 (6 bases). Germline-derived CDR1 and CDR2 are LGHNA and YSLEER. With 4 bases removed from V and 7 bases from J, the gap between germline ends came to 14 bases. The CDR3 length is 13 residues. The CDR3 reads CASSPGGRGEQYF. In DNA form, the CDR3 reads TGCGCCAGCAGCCCCGGAGGTAGGGGGGAGCAGTACTTC.

The chain recombines TRBV14 with TRBJ1-6; 7 bases fit TRBD1. V dropped 4 bases and J dropped 7; count of bases not matched to a gene: 1. The CDR3 runs 13 residues. Per germline, CDR1 SGHDN and CDR2 FVKESK. CDR3 nucleotides: TGTGCCAGCAGCCCACAGGGGAATTCACCCCTCCACTTT. Amino acid sequence: CASSPQGNSPLHF.

The CDR3 DNA reads as TGTGCCAGCAGCGTATTCGGGACATCTAATGAAAAACTGTTTTTT. Protein sequence: CASSVFGTSNEKLFF. The chain couples TRBV7-2 to TRBJ1-4; the D gene is possibly TRBD1 (6 bases). This CDR3 is built from 15 residues. The germline CDR1 and CDR2 sequences are SGHTA and FQGNSA. The V and J ends lost 5 bases and 3 bases respectively, with 13 bases between them.

V and J are TRBV27 and TRBJ1-3; TRBD1 matches 7 bases. The germline V gene has CDR1 MNHEY and CDR2 SMNVEV (reference sequence). V was pared by 4 bases and J by 2 bases, with 5 bases of the junction left unmatched. The CDR3 spans 15 residues. CDR3 sequence reads: CASSSRDSAGNTIYF. Here the CDR3 DNA reads TGTGCCAGCAGTTCACGGGACAGCGCTGGAAACACCATATATTTT.

The genes are TRBV29-1 and TRBJ2-3, with D perhaps matching TRBD1 or TRBD2 (5 bases each). The CDR3 has 12 residues. V lost 2 bases and J lost 11, with 14 bases in between. Germline CDR1 SQVTM, CDR2 ANQGSEA. In DNA, the CDR3 is TGCAGCGTTGAAAGGAAAACAGGAGGGCAGTATTTT. Translating gives CSVERKTGGQYF.

The chain carries TRBV5-1 and TRBJ2-7; TRBD1 aligns across 12 bases. There are 16 residues in the CDR3. V lost 4 bases and J lost 3; bases outside the gene matches: 8. Germline V gene lookup returns CDR1 SGHRS and CDR2 YFSETQ. The CDR3 sequence: CASSQTGTGGFYEQYF. CDR3 coding DNA: TGCGCCAGCAGCCAAACCGGGACAGGGGGCTTCTACGAGCAGTACTTC.

The chain carries TRBV7-2 and TRBJ2-1; weak D call: TRBD1 (6 bases). Trimming took off 6 bases at V and 10 bases at J, with 16 bases between the two ends. The CDR3 extends over 13 amino acids. Germline V lookup: CDR1 SGHTA, CDR2 FQGNSA. This CDR3 reads CASRPDSSREQFF. The CDR3 DNA reads TGTGCCAGCAGACCGGACAGCTCCCGCGAGCAGTTCTTC.

The genes are TRBV7-9 and TRBJ1-1; D perhaps matches TRBD1 (5 bases). Germline V gene sequence: CDR1 SEHNR, CDR2 FQNEAQ (reference sequence). V dropped 1 base and J dropped 11 bases, with 11 bases sitting between them. The CDR3 spans 12 residues. CDR3 protein: CASSLVPWGAFF. The CDR3 bases are TGTGCCAGCAGCTTAGTGCCATGGGGGGCTTTCTTT.

This sequence joins TRBV6-5 and TRBJ2-6; no clear D gene. The CDR3 loop spans 13 amino acids. Germline CDR1 and CDR2: MNHEY and SVGAGI. Trimming shortened V by 5 bases and J by 2 bases, and 4 bases separated the two germline ends. CDR3 DNA: TGTGCCAGCAGTCCTACTGGGGCCAACGTCCTGACTTTC. It is translated as CASSPTGANVLTF.

The chain carries TRBV5-1 and TRBJ1-1; perhaps TRBD1 as D (6 bases). Germline CDR1 is SGHRS and CDR2 is YFSETQ. This CDR3 spans 15 amino acids. V lost 0 bases, J lost 1 base, and 10 bases lay in between. The CDR3 sequence is CASSLDVRGNTEAFF. In DNA, the CDR3 is TGCGCCAGCAGCTTGGATGTCAGGGGGAACACTGAAGCTTTCTTT.

The chain has TRBV7-2 and TRBJ2-7; 9 positions agree with TRBD1. This CDR3 has 14 residues. The V gene's germline CDR1 is SGHTA and CDR2 FQGNSA. J gave up 7 bases and V 2 bases, and 6 bases lay outside the gene matches. The CDR3 DNA reads as TGTGCCAGCAGCTTATACGGACAGGGGTATGAGCAGTACTTC. Amino acid sequence: CASSLYGQGYEQYF.

The chain couples TRBV11-2 to TRBJ2-2; D possibly uses TRBD1 or TRBD2 (6 bases each). The CDR3 runs 16 residues. CDR1 and CDR2 (germline): SGHAT, FQNNGV. The V and J ends lost 5 bases and 0 bases respectively, with 13 bases between them. The CDR3 here is CASSHRGLTNTGELFF. The CDR3 region has the DNA TGTGCCAGCAGCCATCGGGGGCTAACGAACACCGGGGAGCTGTTTTTT. Together with reference TRBV11-2 and TRBJ2-2, the CDR3 gives the full variable domain: EAGVAQSPRYKIIEKRQSVAFWCNPISGHATLYWYQQILGQGPKLLIQFQNNGVVDDSQLPKDRFSAERLKGVDSTLKIQPAKLEDSAVYLCASSHRGLTNTGELFFGEGSRLTVL.

The rearrangement uses TRBV6-5 and TRBJ1-2; 9 bases match TRBD1. This CDR3 comprises 14 residues. CDR1 MNHEY and CDR2 SVGAGI come from the germline V gene. V lost 0 bases, J lost 8 bases, and 4 bases stayed unmatched. The CDR3 DNA is TGTGCCAGCAGTTACTCCGACAGGGGGTACGGCTACACCTTC. Its protein is CASSYSDRGYGYTF.

The chain joins TRBV13 to TRBJ1-1, with TRBD1 as a possible D gene (5 bases). V was pared by 3 bases and J by 6 bases, with 11 bases between. The CDR3 is made up of 13 amino acids. Germline V gene data show CDR1 as PRHDT and CDR2 as FYEKMQ (reference sequence). CDR3 sequence (DNA): TGTGCCAGCAGCTTTCGACAGAATCCTGAAGCTTTCTTT. This translates into CASSFRQNPEAFF.

This chain uses TRBV7-2 with TRBJ2-1; D possibly corresponds to TRBD2 (5 bases). The CDR3 covers 17 residues. The germline V gene encodes CDR1 SGHTA and CDR2 FQGNSA. With 6 bases removed from V and 8 bases from J, the gap between germline ends came to 26 bases. This chain's CDR3 is CASRTGVRAGLQYEQFF. The CDR3 DNA follows: TGTGCCAGCAGGACCGGGGTGCGGGCTGGCCTGCAATATGAGCAGTTCTTC.

The V gene is TRBV4-1, the J gene TRBJ2-3; 9 positions match TRBD1. The CDR3 is 16 amino acids. Germline V gene data show CDR1 as MGHRA and CDR2 as YSYEKL. With V trimmed by 1 base and J by 3 bases, 5 bases remained unmatched. The DNA for the CDR3 is TGCGCCAGCAGCCAAGCTGTAGGACAGGGGACAGATACGCAGTATTTT. The encoded protein is CASSQAVGQGTDTQYF.

This chain uses TRBV5-1 with TRBJ2-5; D remains ambiguous. V lost 4 bases, J lost 7 bases, and 14 bases lay in between. Germline CDR1 SGHRS, CDR2 YFSETQ. CDR3 size: 13 residues. This chain's CDR3 is CASSRGGDGTQYF. DNA of the CDR3: TGCGCCAGCAGCCGCGGCGGCGACGGGACCCAGTACTTC. The full variable domain, with the rest looked up from reference TRBV5-1 and TRBJ2-5, is KAGVTQTPRYLIKTRGQQVTLSCSPISGHRSVSWYQQTPGQGLQFLFEYFSETQRNKGNFPGRFSGRQFSNSRSEMNVSTLELGDSALYLCASSRGGDGTQYFGPGTRLLVL.

The V call is TRBV5-1, the J call TRBJ2-3; 8 nucleotides align to TRBD2. Germline assignment: CDR1 SGHRS and CDR2 YFSETQ. The CDR3 covers 15 residues. V lost 5 bases to trimming and J lost 2 bases; unmatched junction nucleotides: 7. The CDR3 region is CASRLAGGITDTQYF. The CDR3 nucleotides read TGCGCCAGCAGGCTGGCGGGGGGAATCACAGATACGCAGTATTTT.